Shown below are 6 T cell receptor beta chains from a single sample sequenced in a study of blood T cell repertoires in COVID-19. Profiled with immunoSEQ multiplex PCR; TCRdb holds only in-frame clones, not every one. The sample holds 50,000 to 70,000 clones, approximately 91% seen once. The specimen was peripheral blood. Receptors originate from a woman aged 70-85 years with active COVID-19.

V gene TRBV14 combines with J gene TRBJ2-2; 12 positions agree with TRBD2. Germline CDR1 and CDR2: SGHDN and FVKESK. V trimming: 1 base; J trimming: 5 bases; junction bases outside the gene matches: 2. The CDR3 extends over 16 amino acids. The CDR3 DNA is TGTGCCAGCAGCCAAGCCGGACTAGCGGGAACCGGGGAGCTGTTTTTT. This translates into CASSQAGLAGTGELFF.

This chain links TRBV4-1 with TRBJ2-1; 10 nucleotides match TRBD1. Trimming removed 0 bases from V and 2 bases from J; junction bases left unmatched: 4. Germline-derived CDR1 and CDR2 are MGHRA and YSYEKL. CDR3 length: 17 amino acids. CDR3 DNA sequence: TGCGCCAGCAGCCAAGACGGACAGGGGGGCACCTACAATGAGCAGTTCTTC. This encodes CASSQDGQGGTYNEQFF.

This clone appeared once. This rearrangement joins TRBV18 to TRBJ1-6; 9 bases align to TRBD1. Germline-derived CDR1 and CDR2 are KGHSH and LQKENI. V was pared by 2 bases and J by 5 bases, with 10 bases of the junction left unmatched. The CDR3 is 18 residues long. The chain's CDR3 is CASSPRTGGPADNSPLHF. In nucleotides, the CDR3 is TGTGCCAGCTCACCAAGAACAGGGGGCCCCGCAGATAATTCACCCCTCCACTTT.

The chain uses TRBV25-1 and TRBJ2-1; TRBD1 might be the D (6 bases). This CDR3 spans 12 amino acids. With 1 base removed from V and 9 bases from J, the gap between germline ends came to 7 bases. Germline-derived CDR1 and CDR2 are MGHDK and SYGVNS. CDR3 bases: TGTGCCAGCAGTGAATGGGGGCTTGAGCAGTTCTTC. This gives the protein CASSEWGLEQFF.

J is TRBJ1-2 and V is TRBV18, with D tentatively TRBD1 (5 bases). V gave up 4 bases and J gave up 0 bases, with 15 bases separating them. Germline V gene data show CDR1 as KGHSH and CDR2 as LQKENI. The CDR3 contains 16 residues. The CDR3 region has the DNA TGTGCCAGCTCACTACGCCCTGACAGAGCTAACTATGGCTACACCTTC. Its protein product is CASSLRPDRANYGYTF. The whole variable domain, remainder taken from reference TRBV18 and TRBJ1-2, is NAGVMQNPRHLVRRRGQEARLRCSPMKGHSHVYWYRQLPEEGLKFMVYLQKENIIDESGMPKERFSAEFPKEGPSILRIQQVVRGDSAAYFCASSLRPDRANYGYTFGSGTRLTVV.

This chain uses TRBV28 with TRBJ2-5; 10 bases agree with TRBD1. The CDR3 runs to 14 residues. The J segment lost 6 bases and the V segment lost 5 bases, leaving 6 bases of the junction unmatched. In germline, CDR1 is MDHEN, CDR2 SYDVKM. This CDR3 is CASSRGQGIQTQYF. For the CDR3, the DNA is TGTGCCAGCAGTAGGGGACAGGGGATACAGACCCAGTACTTC.